This record covers a single T cell receptor (beta chain). The antigen remains unidentified. The data are from a study of cytomegalovirus exposure and HLA in healthy donors. At the level of the study: HLA-typed donors were the source of 80 million to 90 million unique TCRs, which an early data release held. Broader study findings: Earlier analysis looked at TCR beta V segments, and most were productive about 87% or about 30% of the time. Available immune exposure information was restricted to CMV serostatus only.

The germline V and J ends were trimmed by 4 bases and 4 bases, with 16 bases remaining between them. Germline-derived CDR1 and CDR2 are SEHNR and FQNEAQ (reference sequence). This CDR3 is built from 15 residues. Researchers ran the PCR with 60 Vbeta and 13 Jbeta primers. Data came from immunoSEQ multiplex PCR; TCRdb stores just in-frame clones and leaves some out. The sample includes over 100,000 clones, 72% of them seen just once. Sequenced: PBMCs. The sequence was collected from a man aged 45 to 65 in good health and CMV-seropositive. The genes are TRBV7-9 and TRBJ1-2; no definite D call. CDR3 amino acids: CASSYGAAEGYGYTF. The CDR3 coding sequence is TGTGCCAGCAGCTACGGAGCGGCGGAAGGCTATGGCTACACCTTC.